This T cell receptor (beta chain) was documented in a study of chemoradiotherapy in HPV16-positive cancers. The assay was immunoSEQ multiplex PCR, and TCRdb's table has in-frame clones only and misses some. Here the sample spans 9,500 to 15,000 clones, about three quarters being singletons. Germline V gene sequence: CDR1 SGHDT, CDR2 YYEEEE. CDR3 length: 16 residues. Trimming took off 5 bases at V and 1 base at J, with 15 bases between the two ends. The sequence was obtained from a human donor with HPV-associated anogenital cancer. This material was obtained from a patient who underwent chemoradiotherapy. The chain recombines TRBV5-6 with TRBJ2-2, with D possibly matching TRBD1 (6 bases). The CDR3 DNA reads as TGTGCCAGCAGTTATACGGGACACGAGAACACCGGGGAGCTGTTTTTT. This translates into CASSYTGHENTGELFF.